This T cell receptor (beta chain) is from a study of T cells in Graves' hyperthyroidism and ophthalmopathy. Germline loops: CDR1 WNHNN, CDR2 SYGVQD (reference sequence). The CDR3 runs to 14 residues. The V and J ends lost 3 bases and 2 bases respectively, with 8 bases between them. Researchers took RNA transcripts and amplified the TCR beta CDR3 regions from them. An initial round of RT-PCR targeting the TCR CDR3 relied on the HTBI primer set. TCRdb reprocessed the multiplex PCR reads via MiXCR and lists one record per CDR3 protein. In the table there are a few hundred thousand distinct CDR3 sequences, around 15% of which are singletons. Study conclusions and caveats: By a 13 V-J model, ophthalmopathy was set apart from stable hyperthyroidism.

This clonotype was seen only a few times. Its cognate antigen is unknown. The chain uses TRBV10-1 and TRBJ1-5; D unclear. Input material: blood. The receptor was derived from a woman aged 18-30 years with Graves' hyperthyroidism. CDR3 loop: CASSEVHGNQPQHF. CDR3 nucleotides: TGCGCCAGCAGTGAAGTCCATGGCAATCAGCCCCAGCATTTT.